The rows below give T cell receptor beta chains drawn from one sample of a study of T cell repertoires in aging, cancer and after chemotherapy. TCRdb fed the multiplex PCR reads into MiXCR, producing one record per CDR3 protein. The data contain roughly 5,300 distinct CDR3 sequences, roughly 25% of them singletons. Sequencing input: blood. The source of these receptors is a human donor with a solid tumor. Both conserved end residues are part of each CDR3. The D gene is left open where the match is weak.

cdr3_aa: CASDSQISGNTIYF; j_call: TRBJ1-3; d_call: -; v_call: TRBV6-5
cdr3_aa: CASSSFSSWNSYEQYF; j_call: TRBJ2-7; d_call: -; v_call: TRBV28
cdr3_aa: CASSLALLAGGPREQFF; j_call: TRBJ2-1; d_call: TRBD2; v_call: TRBV5-6
cdr3_aa: CASTLAASYNEQFF; j_call: TRBJ2-1; d_call: -; v_call: TRBV12-3/TRBV12-4
cdr3_aa: CSARTGRASQDEQFF; j_call: TRBJ2-1; d_call: TRBD2; v_call: TRBV20-1
cdr3_aa: CASRPLGGAPLHF; j_call: TRBJ1-6; d_call: -; v_call: TRBV7-9
cdr3_aa: CASSYSEWTEETQYF; j_call: TRBJ2-5; d_call: -; v_call: TRBV6-6
cdr3_aa: CASSWARDRARPQHF; j_call: TRBJ1-5; d_call: TRBD1; v_call: TRBV13
cdr3_aa: CAITDSRHGYTF; j_call: TRBJ1-2; d_call: -; v_call: TRBV10-3
cdr3_aa: CASSQESSQGRPQHF; j_call: TRBJ1-5; d_call: -; v_call: TRBV4-3
cdr3_aa: CSATPGSPLHF; j_call: TRBJ1-6; d_call: -; v_call: TRBV20-1
cdr3_aa: CSARGGLETQYF; j_call: TRBJ2-5; d_call: -; v_call: TRBV20-1
cdr3_aa: CASSATGTGQETQYF; j_call: TRBJ2-5; d_call: TRBD1; v_call: TRBV6-1
cdr3_aa: CASSAGGRSEYNEQFF; j_call: TRBJ2-1; d_call: TRBD2; v_call: TRBV6-4
cdr3_aa: CASSYFGQGVADTQYF; j_call: TRBJ2-3; d_call: TRBD1; v_call: TRBV6-2/TRBV6-3
cdr3_aa: CASSWGTAHSNSPLHF; j_call: TRBJ1-6; d_call: TRBD1; v_call: TRBV28
cdr3_aa: CASSPGVGIGETQYF; j_call: TRBJ2-5; d_call: -; v_call: TRBV12-3/TRBV12-4
cdr3_aa: CASSLGLAGYDQYF; j_call: TRBJ2-7; d_call: TRBD2; v_call: TRBV7-2
cdr3_aa: CASRSSGSRNSPLHF; j_call: TRBJ1-6; d_call: -; v_call: TRBV6-2/TRBV6-3
cdr3_aa: CASSGWIPQLMNTEAFF; j_call: TRBJ1-1; d_call: -; v_call: TRBV19
cdr3_aa: CASSSPSVSSGNTIYF; j_call: TRBJ1-3; d_call: -; v_call: TRBV6-5
cdr3_aa: CASSLGTSVQFF; j_call: TRBJ2-1; d_call: TRBD2; v_call: TRBV7-9